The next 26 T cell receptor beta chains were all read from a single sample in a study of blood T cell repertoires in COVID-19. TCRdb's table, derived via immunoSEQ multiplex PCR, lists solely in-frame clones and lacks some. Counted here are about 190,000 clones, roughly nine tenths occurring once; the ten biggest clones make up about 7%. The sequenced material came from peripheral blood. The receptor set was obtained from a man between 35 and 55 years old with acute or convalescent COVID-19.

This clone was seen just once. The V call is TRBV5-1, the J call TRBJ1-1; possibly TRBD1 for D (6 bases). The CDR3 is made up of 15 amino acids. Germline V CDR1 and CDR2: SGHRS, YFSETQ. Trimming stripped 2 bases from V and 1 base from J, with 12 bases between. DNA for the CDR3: TGCGCCAGCAGCTTTGGGGGCGGAGGGAACACTGAAGCTTTCTTT. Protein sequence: CASSFGGGGNTEAFF.

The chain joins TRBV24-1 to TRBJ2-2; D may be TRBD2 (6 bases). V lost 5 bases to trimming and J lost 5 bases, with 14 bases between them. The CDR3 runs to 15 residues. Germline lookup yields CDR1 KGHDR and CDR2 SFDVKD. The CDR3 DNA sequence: TGTGCCACCAGTGCCCGTGGAGGGGAAACCGGGGAGCTGTTTTTT. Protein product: CATSARGGETGELFF.

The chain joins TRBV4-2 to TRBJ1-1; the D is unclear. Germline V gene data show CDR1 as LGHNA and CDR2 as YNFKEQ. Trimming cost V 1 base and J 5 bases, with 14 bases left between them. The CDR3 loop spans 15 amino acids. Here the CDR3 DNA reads TGTGCCAGCAGCCAAGGTCGGGTTAAGGTGACTGAAGCTTTCTTT. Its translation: CASSQGRVKVTEAFF.

The CDR3 reads CASSEGTAPLEAFF. The CDR3 DNA sequence: TGTGCCAGCAGCGAAGGGACAGCACCGCTTGAAGCTTTCTTT. The chain combines TRBV5-4 with TRBJ1-1; 7 nucleotides line up with TRBD1. Looked up from germline, CDR1 is SGHNT and CDR2 is YYREEE (reference sequence). The V segment lost 4 bases and the J segment 7 bases; nucleotides outside the gene matches: 10. This CDR3 has 14 amino acids. Complete variable domain (other parts from reference TRBV5-4 and TRBJ1-1): ETGVTQSPTHLIKTRGQQVTLRCSSQSGHNTVSWYQQALGQGPQFIFQYYREEENGRGNFPPRFSGLQFPNYSSELNVNALELDDSALYLCASSEGTAPLEAFFGQGTRLTVV.

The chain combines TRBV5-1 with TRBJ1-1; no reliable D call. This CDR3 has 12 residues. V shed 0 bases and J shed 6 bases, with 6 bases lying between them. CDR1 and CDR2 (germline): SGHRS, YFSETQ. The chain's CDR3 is CASSLGSAEAFF. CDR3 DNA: TGCGCCAGCAGCTTGGGAAGCGCTGAAGCTTTCTTT.

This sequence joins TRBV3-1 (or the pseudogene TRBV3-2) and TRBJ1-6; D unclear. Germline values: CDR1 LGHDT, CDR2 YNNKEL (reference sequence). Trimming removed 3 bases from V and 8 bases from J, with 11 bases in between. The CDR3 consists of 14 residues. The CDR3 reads CASSQSGGDSPLHF. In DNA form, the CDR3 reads TGTGCCAGCAGCCAGTCGGGTGGCGATTCACCCCTCCACTTT.

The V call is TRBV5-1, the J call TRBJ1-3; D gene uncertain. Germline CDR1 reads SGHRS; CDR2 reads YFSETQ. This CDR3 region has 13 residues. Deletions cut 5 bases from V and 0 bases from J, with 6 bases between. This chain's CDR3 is CASSPFSGNTIYF. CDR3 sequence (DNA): TGCGCCAGCAGTCCCTTCTCTGGAAACACCATATATTTT.

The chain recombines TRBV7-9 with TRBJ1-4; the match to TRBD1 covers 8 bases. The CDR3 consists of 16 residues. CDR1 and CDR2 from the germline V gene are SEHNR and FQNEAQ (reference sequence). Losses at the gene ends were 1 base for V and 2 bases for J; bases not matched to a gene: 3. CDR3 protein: CASSLGDRGTNEKLFF. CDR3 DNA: TGTGCCAGCAGCTTAGGAGACAGGGGCACTAATGAAAAACTGTTTTTT.

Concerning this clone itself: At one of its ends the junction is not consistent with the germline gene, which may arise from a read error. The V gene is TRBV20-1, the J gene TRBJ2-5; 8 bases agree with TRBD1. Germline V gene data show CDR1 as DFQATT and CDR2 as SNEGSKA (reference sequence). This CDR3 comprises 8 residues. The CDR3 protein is CSAGQVDF. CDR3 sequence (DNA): TGCAGTGCGGGACAGGTGGACTTC.

CDR3 loop: CASTPLGAPTYEQYF. CDR3 in DNA: TGTGCCAGCACCCCCCTAGGGGCACCAACCTACGAGCAGTACTTC. The V call is TRBV6-1, the J call TRBJ2-7; possible D gene TRBD1, 5 bases. This CDR3 contains 15 residues. The V gene lost 7 bases and the J gene lost 2 bases, with 18 bases spanning the gap. Germline CDR1 reads MNHNS; CDR2 reads SASEGT.

The CDR3 is CSAFSAYGYTF. In DNA form, the CDR3 reads TGCAGTGCTTTCAGTGCCTATGGCTACACCTTC. This chain joins TRBV20-1 and TRBJ1-2, with unresolved D. CDR1 DFQATT and CDR2 SNEGSKA come from the germline V gene (reference sequence). The CDR3 covers 11 residues. Trimming stripped 5 bases from V and 4 bases from J, with 8 bases between.

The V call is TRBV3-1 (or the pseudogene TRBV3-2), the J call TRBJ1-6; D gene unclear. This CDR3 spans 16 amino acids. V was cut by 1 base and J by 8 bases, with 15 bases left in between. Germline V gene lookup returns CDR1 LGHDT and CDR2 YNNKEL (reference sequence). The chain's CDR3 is CASSQVNSRSDSPLHF. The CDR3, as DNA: TGTGCCAGCAGCCAAGTGAACAGCAGATCTGATTCACCCCTCCACTTT.

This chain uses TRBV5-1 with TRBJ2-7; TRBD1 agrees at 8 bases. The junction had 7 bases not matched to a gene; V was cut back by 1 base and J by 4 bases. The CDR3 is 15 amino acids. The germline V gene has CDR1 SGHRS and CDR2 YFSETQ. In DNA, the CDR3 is TGCGCCAGCAGCTTGCGGACAGGGAGTACGTACGAGCAGTACTTC. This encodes CASSLRTGSTYEQYF.

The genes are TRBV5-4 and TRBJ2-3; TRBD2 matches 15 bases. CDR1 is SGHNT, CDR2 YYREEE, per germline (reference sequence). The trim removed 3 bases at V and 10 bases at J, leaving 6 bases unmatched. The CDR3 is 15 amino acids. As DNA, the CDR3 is TGTGCCAGCAGCTCCGGACTAGCGGGGGGGCCGTCGCAGTATTTT. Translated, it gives CASSSGLAGGPSQYF. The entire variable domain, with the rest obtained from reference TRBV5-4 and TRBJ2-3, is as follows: ETGVTQSPTHLIKTRGQQVTLRCSSQSGHNTVSWYQQALGQGPQFIFQYYREEENGRGNFPPRFSGLQFPNYSSELNVNALELDDSALYLCASSSGLAGGPSQYFGPGTRLTVL.

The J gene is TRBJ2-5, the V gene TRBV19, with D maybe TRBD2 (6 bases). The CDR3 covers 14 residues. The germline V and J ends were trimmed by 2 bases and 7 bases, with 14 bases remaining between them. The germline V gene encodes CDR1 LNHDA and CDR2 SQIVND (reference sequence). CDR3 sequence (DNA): TGTGCCAGTAGTATAATACTAGCTCAGGCGACCCAGTACTTC. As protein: CASSIILAQATQYF.

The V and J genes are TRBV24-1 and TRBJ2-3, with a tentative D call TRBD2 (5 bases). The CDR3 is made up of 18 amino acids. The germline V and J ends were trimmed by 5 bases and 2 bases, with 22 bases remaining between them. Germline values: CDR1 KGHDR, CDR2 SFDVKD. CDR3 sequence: CATSARGERRRFTDTQYF. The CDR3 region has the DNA TGTGCCACCAGTGCAAGAGGTGAGAGACGGAGGTTCACAGATACGCAGTATTTT.

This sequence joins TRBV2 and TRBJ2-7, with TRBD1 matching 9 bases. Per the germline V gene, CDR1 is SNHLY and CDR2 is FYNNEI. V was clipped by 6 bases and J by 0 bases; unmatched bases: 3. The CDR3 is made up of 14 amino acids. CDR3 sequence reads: CASSGQGISYEQYF. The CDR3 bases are TGTGCCAGCAGCGGACAGGGGATCTCCTACGAGCAGTACTTC.

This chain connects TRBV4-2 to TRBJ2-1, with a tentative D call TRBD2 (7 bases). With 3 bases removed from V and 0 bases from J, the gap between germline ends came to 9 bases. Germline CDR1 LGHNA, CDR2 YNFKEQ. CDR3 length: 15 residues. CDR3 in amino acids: CASSHGGPSYNEQFF. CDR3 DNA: TGTGCCAGCAGCCACGGGGGGCCCTCCTACAATGAGCAGTTCTTC.

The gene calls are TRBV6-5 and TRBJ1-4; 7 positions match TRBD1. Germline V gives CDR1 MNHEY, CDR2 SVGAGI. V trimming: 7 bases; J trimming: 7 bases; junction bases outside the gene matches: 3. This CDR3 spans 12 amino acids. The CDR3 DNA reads TGTGCCAGCACGACAGGGCCTGAAAAACTGTTTTTT. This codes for CASTTGPEKLFF.

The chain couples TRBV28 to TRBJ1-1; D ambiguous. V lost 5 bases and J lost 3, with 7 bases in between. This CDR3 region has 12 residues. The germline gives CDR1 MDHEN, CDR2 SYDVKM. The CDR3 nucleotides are TGTGCCAGCAGTCCTGTAGACACTGAAGCTTTCTTT. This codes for CASSPVDTEAFF.

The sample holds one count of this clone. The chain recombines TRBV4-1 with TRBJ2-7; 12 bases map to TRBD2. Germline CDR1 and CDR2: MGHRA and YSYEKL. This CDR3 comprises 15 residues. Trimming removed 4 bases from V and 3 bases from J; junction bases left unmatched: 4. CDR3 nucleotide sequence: TGCGCCAGCAGCCCAGAGACTAGCGGGGGCTACGAGCAGTACTTC. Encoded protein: CASSPETSGGYEQYF.

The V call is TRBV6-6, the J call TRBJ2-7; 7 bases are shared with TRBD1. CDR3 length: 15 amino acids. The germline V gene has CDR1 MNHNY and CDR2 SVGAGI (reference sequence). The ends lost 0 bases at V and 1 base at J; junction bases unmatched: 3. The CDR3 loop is CASSYSGGFSYEQYF. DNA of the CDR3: TGTGCCAGCAGTTACTCAGGGGGCTTTTCCTACGAGCAGTACTTC.

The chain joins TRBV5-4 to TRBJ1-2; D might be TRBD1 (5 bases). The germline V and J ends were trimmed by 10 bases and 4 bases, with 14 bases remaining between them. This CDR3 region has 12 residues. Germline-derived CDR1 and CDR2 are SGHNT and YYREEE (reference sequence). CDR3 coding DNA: TGTGCCGGGTCAGGGTCTTCCTATGGCTACACCTTC. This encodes CAGSGSSYGYTF.

Written as DNA, the CDR3 is TGTGCCTGGAGCGAAACGACAGGGGGCCTCTATGGCTACACCTTC. It translates to CAWSETTGGLYGYTF. This chain joins TRBV30 and TRBJ1-2; 10 nucleotides line up with TRBD1. Germline lookup yields CDR1 GTSNPN and CDR2 SVGIG (reference sequence). With V trimmed by 3 bases and J by 4 bases, 8 bases remained unmatched. The CDR3 is made up of 15 amino acids.

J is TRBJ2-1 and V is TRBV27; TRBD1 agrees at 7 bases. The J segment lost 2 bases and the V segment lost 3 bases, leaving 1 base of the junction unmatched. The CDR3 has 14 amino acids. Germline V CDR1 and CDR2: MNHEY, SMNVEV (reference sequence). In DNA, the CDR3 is TGTGCCAGCAGTTTGACAGGGCCCTACAATGAGCAGTTCTTC. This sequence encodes CASSLTGPYNEQFF.

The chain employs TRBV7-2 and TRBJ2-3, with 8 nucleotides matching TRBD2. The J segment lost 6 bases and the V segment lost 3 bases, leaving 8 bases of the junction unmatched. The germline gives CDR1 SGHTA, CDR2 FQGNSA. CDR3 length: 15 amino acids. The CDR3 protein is CASSFDPGGPDTQYF. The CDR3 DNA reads TGTGCCAGCAGCTTCGACCCGGGGGGGCCCGATACGCAGTATTTT.